Each of the 10 T cell receptor beta chains below was sequenced from the same sample in a study of OX40 agonist ivuxolimab in advanced cancers. Libraries were constructed by the immunoSEQ multiplex PCR assay. TCRdb took over this immuneACCESS table, retaining in-frame rearrangements with V and J assigned. Such tables are incomplete; in checked studies, under half of the missing clones stem from an unresolved V gene, and the remainder is unexplained. Here the sample has 25,000 to 30,000 clones; 90% to 95% occur a single time. The ten largest clones represent roughly a tenth of the sample. The sample consisted of CD4+ or CD8+ T cells sorted from blood, taken in a trial of the OX40 agonist ivuxolimab. These receptors all come from an adult with an advanced solid tumor such as melanoma, head and neck, liver or kidney cancer.

V gene TRBV28 combines with J gene TRBJ2-7; 8 nucleotides match TRBD2. V lost 2 bases to trimming and J lost 5 bases; unmatched junction nucleotides: 5. Germline CDR1 and CDR2: MDHEN and SYDVKM. This CDR3 has 14 amino acids. The CDR3 bases are TGTGCCAGCAGTTTAATTGGACTAGCCCACGAGCAGTACTTC. It is translated as CASSLIGLAHEQYF.

This clone showed up just a few times. The rearrangement links TRBV13 to TRBJ1-1, with D unresolved. V lost 3 bases and J 1 base, leaving 15 bases between the germline ends. This CDR3 region has 16 residues. Germline CDR1 is PRHDT and CDR2 is FYEKMQ (reference sequence). DNA of the CDR3: TGTGCCAGCAGCTTCGACTACGGGGTTCCGAACACTGAAGCTTTCTTT. Its translation: CASSFDYGVPNTEAFF. Combining the CDR3 with reference TRBV13 and TRBJ1-1 gives the whole variable domain AAGVIQSPRHLIKEKRETATLKCYPIPRHDTVYWYQQGPGQDPQFLISFYEKMQSDKGSIPDRFSAQQFSDYHSELNMSSLELGDSALYFCASSFDYGVPNTEAFFGQGTRLTVV.

The chain joins TRBV13 to TRBJ2-7, with unresolved D. V lost 5 bases and J 0 bases, leaving 8 bases between the germline ends. CDR1 is PRHDT and CDR2 is FYEKMQ in the germline V gene (reference sequence). This CDR3 has 13 residues. CDR3 residues: CASSPKSSYEQYF. The CDR3 DNA sequence: TGTGCCAGCAGCCCCAAGAGCTCCTACGAGCAGTACTTC.

This clone occurred once. The V gene is TRBV10-3, the J gene TRBJ1-5, with D uncertain. Per the germline V gene, CDR1 is ENHRY and CDR2 is SYGVKD. The CDR3 runs 13 residues. Between the trimmed V and J ends, which lost 5 bases and 5 bases, there was a span of 10 bases. The CDR3 DNA reads as TGTGCCATCAGTAGCGGCGTCTATCAGCCCCAGCATTTT. Amino acid sequence: CAISSGVYQPQHF.

This clone was seen a few times. The rearrangement joins TRBV9 to TRBJ1-2, with a possible D match to TRBD1 (6 bases). CDR1 SGDLS and CDR2 YYNGEE come from the germline V gene. The V end was cut by 0 bases, the J end by 7 bases, with 19 bases between. The CDR3 spans 16 residues. The CDR3: CASSVERGQLATGYTF. The CDR3 bases are TGTGCCAGCAGCGTAGAGCGAGGACAGCTTGCCACTGGCTACACCTTC.

The chain combines TRBV27 with TRBJ2-7, with unresolved D. The CDR3 extends over 13 amino acids. The germline V and J ends were trimmed by 3 bases and 3 bases, with 9 bases remaining between them. CDR1 and CDR2 (germline): MNHEY, SMNVEV (reference sequence). For the CDR3, the DNA is TGTGCCAGCAGTTTGGGATCGGGCTACGAGCAGTACTTC. Protein product: CASSLGSGYEQYF.

V and J are TRBV29-1 and TRBJ2-7; a weak D match, TRBD1 (6 bases). Germline CDR1 and CDR2: SQVTM and ANQGSEA. CDR3 length: 16 residues. Trimming took 7 bases from V and 0 from J, leaving 22 bases between them. CDR3 residues: CSAVARGLGLSYEQYF. Written as DNA, the CDR3 is TGCAGCGCCGTTGCCAGGGGATTGGGGCTCTCCTACGAGCAGTACTTC.

The CDR3 DNA reads TGTGCCAGTAGTTTTTCAGGCCTGGTTGAGCAGTTCTTC. Protein sequence: CASSFSGLVEQFF. The chain links TRBV19 to TRBJ2-1; D remains ambiguous. Trimming left V 5 bases short and J 9 bases short, with 14 bases between. There are 13 residues in the CDR3. Germline V CDR1 and CDR2: LNHDA, SQIVND (reference sequence).

The chain has TRBV11-2 and TRBJ1-1; no clear D gene. Per germline, CDR1 SGHAT and CDR2 FQNNGV. This CDR3 is built from 16 residues. The V end was cut by 0 bases, the J end by 5 bases, with 16 bases between. The CDR3 spells CASSLDLSGEGTEAFF. The CDR3 bases are TGTGCCAGCAGCTTAGACCTATCCGGGGAAGGTACTGAAGCTTTCTTT.

The rearrangement joins TRBV29-1 to TRBJ2-5; TRBD2 matches 8 bases. This CDR3 has 17 amino acids. The germline V gene encodes CDR1 SQVTM and CDR2 ANQGSEA. J gave up 5 bases and V 0 bases, and 14 bases lay outside the gene matches. CDR3 bases: TGCAGCGTTGAAGATAGCTTGGAATTCGGCGGGAGGGAGACCCAGTACTTC. This sequence encodes CSVEDSLEFGGRETQYF.